This T cell receptor beta chain was obtained from a study of glioma-infiltrating T cells after dendritic cell vaccination. Looking at the study overall: Dendritic cell vaccination trial patients had either newly diagnosed or recurrent glioblastoma. Patients received autologous tumor lysate-pulsed dendritic cell vaccination between 2003 and 2012.

Produced via immunoSEQ multiplex PCR; TCRdb's table is partial and in-frame only. The repertoire includes tens of thousands of clones, almost 85% of them detected once, and roughly 2.2% sits in the top ten. J was trimmed by 4 bases and V by 5 bases; bases with no gene match: 12. Germline CDR1 is MNHEY and CDR2 is SMNVEV (reference sequence). The CDR3 is 16 amino acids. The TCR sequence derives from a human donor with glioblastoma. The J gene is TRBJ2-3, the V gene TRBV27, with 7 nucleotides matching TRBD1. The starting material was blood, obtained before dendritic cell vaccination. This CDR3 is CASSPRQGVRADTQYF. The CDR3 DNA follows: TGTGCCAGCAGTCCGCGACAGGGCGTAAGGGCAGATACGCAGTATTTT.